The 8 T cell receptor beta chains presented below share a single source sample, sequenced in a study of OX40 agonist ivuxolimab in advanced cancers. Generated by immunoSEQ multiplex PCR, the TCRdb table keeps only in-frame clones and is missing some. The sample lists over 15,000 clones, 80% to 90% occurring once. The sequencing here drew on CD4+ or CD8+ T cells sorted from blood, taken in a trial of the OX40 agonist ivuxolimab. These receptors were collected from an adult with an advanced solid tumor such as melanoma, head and neck, liver or kidney cancer.

The rearrangement uses TRBV2 and TRBJ1-1; D possibly corresponds to TRBD1 (5 bases). CDR1 and CDR2 (germline): SNHLY, FYNNEI. The CDR3 spans 12 residues. V lost 4 bases, J lost 8 bases, and 11 bases lay in between. CDR3: CASSVSGLEAFF. The CDR3 nucleotides are TGTGCCAGCAGTGTCTCGGGGCTCGAAGCTTTCTTT.

J is TRBJ2-5 and V is TRBV14; tentatively, D is TRBD1 (6 bases). The germline V gene has CDR1 SGHDN and CDR2 FVKESK. The CDR3 covers 20 residues. Trimming shortened V by 0 bases and J by 3 bases, and 26 bases separated the two germline ends. The CDR3 loop is CASSQDTSFDRPVREETQYF. The CDR3 DNA sequence: TGTGCCAGCAGCCAAGATACTTCTTTCGACAGGCCCGTTAGGGAAGAGACCCAGTACTTC.

V is TRBV19 and J is TRBJ2-1, with 8 bases fitting TRBD2. V lost 2 bases to trimming and J lost 2 bases; unmatched junction nucleotides: 2. There are 15 residues in the CDR3. Germline V gives CDR1 LNHDA, CDR2 SQIVND (reference sequence). The CDR3 spells CASSISGGAYNEQFF. Here the CDR3 DNA reads TGTGCCAGTAGTATATCGGGGGGGGCCTACAATGAGCAGTTCTTC.

As DNA, the CDR3 is TGTGCCAGTAGTGTACAGGGGGCGGACAAGGATACGCAGTATTTT. Translated, it gives CASSVQGADKDTQYF. The chain combines TRBV19 with TRBJ2-3, with 9 bases matching TRBD1. CDR1 and CDR2 from the germline V gene are LNHDA and SQIVND (reference sequence). Trimming cost V 5 bases and J 6 bases; bases outside gene matches: 9. There are 15 residues in the CDR3.

This clone was seen more than once but under ten times. The rearrangement uses TRBV28 and TRBJ2-2, with no clear D. With 5 bases removed from V and 1 base from J, the gap between germline ends came to 14 bases. Germline lookup yields CDR1 MDHEN and CDR2 SYDVKM. The CDR3 is 16 amino acids. CDR3 sequence reads: CASSLRRDLNTGELFF. The CDR3 coding sequence is TGTGCCAGCAGTCTACGACGAGACCTGAACACCGGGGAGCTGTTTTTT. The full variable domain, rest sourced from reference TRBV28 and TRBJ2-2, is DVKVTQSSRYLVKRTGEKVFLECVQDMDHENMFWYRQDPGLGLRLIYFSYDVKMKEKGDIPEGYSVSREKKERFSLILESASTNQTSMYLCASSLRRDLNTGELFFGEGSRLTVL.

The V call is TRBV28, the J call TRBJ2-7, with a weak D call TRBD2 (6 bases). Looked up from germline, CDR1 is MDHEN and CDR2 is SYDVKM. V was pared by 1 base and J by 0 bases, with 10 bases between. The CDR3 covers 15 residues. This chain's CDR3 is CASSLFLLASYEQYF. Here the CDR3 DNA reads TGTGCCAGCAGTTTATTCCTACTAGCCTCCTACGAGCAGTACTTC.

The V and J genes are TRBV11-1 and TRBJ2-1, with D uncertain. V was pared by 3 bases and J by 7 bases, with 10 bases between. Per the germline V gene, CDR1 is SGHAT and CDR2 is FQDESV (reference sequence). CDR3 length: 13 amino acids. The CDR3 coding sequence is TGTGCCAGCAGCTTCAGGATTTTTAATGAGCAGTTCTTC. This sequence encodes CASSFRIFNEQFF.

The chain uses TRBV4-2 and TRBJ2-2, with TRBD2 as a possible D gene (5 bases). This CDR3 spans 15 amino acids. Per the germline V gene, CDR1 is LGHNA and CDR2 is YNFKEQ. The V end was cut by 4 bases, the J end by 2 bases, with 11 bases between. Here the CDR3 reads CASSPSLPNTGELFF. The DNA of the CDR3 is TGTGCCAGCAGCCCTAGCTTGCCCAACACCGGGGAGCTGTTTTTT.